The entry below describes one T cell receptor (beta chain). Recent acute infections and vaccinations were absent in the healthy HIV-negative adult donors. CD4+ cells underwent separation, giving CD45RA+ naive and CD45RA-negative memory subsets. This record belongs to a study of shared clonotypes between healthy human individuals. Sequencing used immunoSEQ multiplex PCR; TCRdb keeps in-frame clones, though not all of them. The data contain about a million clones, approximately 68% of them seen just once; the ten biggest clones take up about 1.5%. V gave up 6 bases and J gave up 6 bases, with 18 bases separating them. The CDR3 has 15 residues. Germline assignment: CDR1 SNHLY and CDR2 FYNNEI.

Material: memory CD4+ T cells sorted from blood. Subset in this sample: CD45RA-negative fraction. The chain couples TRBV2 to TRBJ1-5, with D perhaps matching TRBD1 (5 bases). This clonotype originated in a man aged 18 to 29 in good health. The CDR3 DNA is TGTGCCAGCAGCGACCGGGGGAGCGGTGGTCAGCCCCAGCATTTT. Its protein product is CASSDRGSGGQPQHF.